This T cell receptor (beta chain) was found in a study of somatic mutations in cytotoxic T cells in rheumatoid arthritis (dated by TCRdb to 2016 to 2017). About the investigation overall: Right after diagnosis and prior to the start of any treatment, about 29 ml EDTA of peripheral blood was drawn from patients. Whether expanded CD8+ T-cell clones in untreated, newly diagnosed rheumatoid arthritis carry somatic mutations was the study question, and clonality was characterized with TCRB deep sequencing. A total of 65 or so rheumatoid arthritis patients and 15 to 25 healthy controls underwent TCRB deep sequencing. Some V beta antibody-stained T-cell populations were flow-sorted on a FACSAria II or Sony SH800 at nearly 100% purity, and sorted V beta1+ cells also underwent TCRB sequencing. Patient and control groups had essentially identical median ages.

Flow cytometry confirmed the purity of CD4+ and CD8+ cells that had been isolated by positive magnetic bead selection on an AutoMACS. After a first flow cytometry screen using a TCR V beta antibody panel, clonal expansions were characterized through TCRB deep sequencing of sorted CD8+ fractions. Ficoll-Paque PLUS density gradient separation was used to isolate peripheral blood mononuclear cells. Using Nucleospin Tissue or Tissue XS kits, DNA was extracted from CD4-enriched, CD8-enriched or PBMC samples, with quantification by a Qubit 2.0 fluorometer. As for this clone: It has no known antigen specificity. No qualities accompany the bases; no much larger clone lies one base away.

What the study reported, not specific to this receptor: CD8+ clonality increased with age in patients (Spearman r ~ 0.5) but not in healthy controls. Viral specificity could not be ruled out by absence from virus-specific databases, and the antigen targets of the expanded CD8+ clones remained unknown. Several identical CD8+ TCRB sequences were found in both blood and synovial fluid, and in about an eighth of the roughly 60 patients the largest CD8+ clone exceeded 20% of CD8+ cells. Rheumatoid arthritis patients and age-matched healthy controls did not significantly differ in CD8+ T-cell clonality. The slight underrepresentation of TRBV07 in patients was not corrected for multiple comparisons.

V was cut back by 3 bases and J by 4 bases, leaving a gap of 12 bases between them. The germline V gene (reference sequence) provides CDR1 LNHDA and CDR2 SQIVND. The CDR3 has 14 amino acids, counting the end cysteine and phenylalanine. The only DNA kept is the CDR3, 42 bases in frame from the first base. Sequencing of TCRB CDR3 was done on genomic DNA with the immunoSEQ assay. Turning to the authors' computational methods: Patient CD8+ clones larger than 1% were compared against published virus-specific TCRB sequences, and only a few matched. Analyses were restricted to productive TCRB rearrangements. Clonality was expressed as a Shannon entropy-based productive clonality index, with each clone defined by a unique TCRB CDR3 sequence. Repertoire overlap between two samples was calculated from the template counts of each clone relative to total templates per sample. A correlation with a Spearman r of more than 0.6 was found between V-gene usage by flow cytometry and V-gene usage by TCRB sequencing. The table comes from immuneACCESS by way of TCRdb, which keeps in-frame sequences with V and J called. Part of the clones is missing from these tables; in studies checked, under half for an unresolved V gene and the rest for unknown reasons. V, J and clone size were drawn from that table, and D and trimming were deduced from the DNA. The sample table holds 15,000 to 20,000 clones, of which approximately 80% were seen once. The top ten constitute about 12% of the sample.

The chain was built from TRBV19 and TRBJ2-5; the D gene cannot be resolved reliably. Material: CD8+ T cells sorted from blood. The sequence was obtained from an adult with rheumatoid arthritis. The DNA sequence reads TGTGCCAGTAGTATGGCGGCAGGACGAGAGACCCAGTACTTC. It codes for CASSMAAGRETQYF.